Below are 5 T cell receptor beta chains sequenced from a single sample in a study of neurological immune-mediated disorders. TCRdb independently ran MiXCR on the 5' RACE reads; one entry per CDR3 protein. The data contain tens of thousands of distinct CDR3 sequences, about 6.9% of them singletons. The sample consisted of CD4+ T cells from blood. These receptors all stem from a woman in her thirties or forties in good health.

At least ten counts were recorded for this clonotype. V and J are TRBV12-3 or TRBV12-4 and TRBJ2-1; no clear D. Trimming stripped 0 bases from V and 5 bases from J, with 11 bases between. The length of the CDR3 is 15 residues. In DNA, the CDR3 is TGTGCCAGCAGTTTAGCCGCTGGCCCGAACAATGAGCAGTTCTTC. This gives the protein CASSLAAGPNNEQFF.

This chain connects TRBV7-8 to TRBJ2-1, with D possibly TRBD1 on 6 matching bases. V was trimmed by 10 bases and J by 4 bases, leaving 17 bases between them. Looked up from germline, CDR1 is SGHVS and CDR2 is FQNEAQ. The CDR3 length is 14 residues. CDR3 in DNA: TGTGCCATCCGAGGGGGAGAGGGGTACAATGAGCAGTTCTTC. Protein product: CAIRGGEGYNEQFF.

This clonotype was recorded many times. The V call is TRBV5-1, the J call TRBJ2-7; TRBD2 agrees at 11 bases. With 3 bases clipped from V and 4 bases from J, the junction kept 6 bases outside the gene matches. This CDR3 contains 15 residues. Germline V lookup: CDR1 SGHRS, CDR2 YFSETQ. The CDR3: CASSSGLAVPYEQYF. CDR3 nucleotides: TGCGCCAGCAGCTCGGGACTAGCGGTACCTTACGAGCAGTACTTC.

This clonotype was observed many times. The chain uses TRBV20-1 and TRBJ2-5; D is tentatively TRBD1 or TRBD2 (6 bases each). CDR1 is DFQATT, CDR2 SNEGSKA, per germline (reference sequence). The CDR3 length is 14 residues. Trimming removed 2 bases at V and 5 bases at J, with 15 bases between. Written as DNA, the CDR3 is TGCAGTGCTAGAAAAGGGGGGTGGATGGAGACCCAGTACTTC. This encodes CSARKGGWMETQYF.

There are many counts of this clonotype. J is TRBJ1-4 and V is TRBV5-5; D may be TRBD1 (5 bases). This CDR3 region has 17 residues. Between the trimmed V and J ends, which lost 0 bases and 5 bases, there was a span of 17 bases. CDR1 and CDR2 from the germline V gene are SGHKS and YYEKEE (reference sequence). CDR3 in amino acids: CASSLVPGDPANEKLFF. CDR3 bases: TGTGCCAGCAGCTTGGTTCCGGGGGACCCTGCGAATGAAAAACTGTTTTTT.